This record concerns one TCR beta chain sequence. Its specificity is not known. This CDR3 is built from 14 residues. Deletions cut 8 bases from V and 5 bases from J, with 16 bases between. CDR1 and CDR2 from the germline V gene are KGHSH and LQKENI. The data were taken from a study of T cell responses to AZD1222 COVID-19 vaccine. Whole-study results and caveats: Repertoire collection took place solely once the T cell response had peaked. Spike was spanned by vaccine-associated CD4 TCRs, which were dominant at 160-218 and 743-854.

TCRdb keeps only in-frame clones here, not all; method: immunoSEQ multiplex PCR. Of fewer than 150,000 clones listed, about 88% were seen once; the top ten hold approximately 4.5%. V and J are TRBV18 and TRBJ1-5, with D tentatively TRBD1 (6 bases). The TCR originated in an adult in good health. The sample in question was peripheral blood, obtained on day 0 of AZD1222 vaccination. This chain's CDR3 is CASATGIQDQPQHF. The CDR3 DNA sequence: TGTGCCAGCGCCACAGGGATTCAGGATCAGCCCCAGCATTTT. Full variable domain (rest looked up from reference TRBV18 and TRBJ1-5): NAGVMQNPRHLVRRRGQEARLRCSPMKGHSHVYWYRQLPEEGLKFMVYLQKENIIDESGMPKERFSAEFPKEGPSILRIQQVVRGDSAAYFCASATGIQDQPQHFGDGTRLSIL.